This TCR beta chain was identified during a study of blood T cell repertoires in COVID-19. In the study overall: Specimens from acute and convalescent COVID-19 originated in the United States, Italy and Spain.

While infection was still active, Seattle patients were enrolled and then followed longitudinally. The repertoire was sequenced with immunoSEQ multiplex PCR; TCRdb's copy has only in-frame clones and lacks some. The table lists about 530,000 clones, less than 90% of them singletons. CDR3 length: 14 amino acids. The junction had 4 bases not matched to a gene; V was cut back by 5 bases and J by 4 bases. CDR1 and CDR2 from the germline V gene are GTSNPN and SVGIG (reference sequence). Material for sequencing was peripheral blood. The sequence was collected from a woman in her fifties or sixties with COVID-19, enrolled during active disease. The rearrangement uses TRBV30 and TRBJ2-7, with TRBD2 matching over 14 bases. The CDR3 region is CAWSRLAGGYEQYF. CDR3 nucleotide sequence: TGTGCCTGGTCCAGACTAGCGGGGGGGTACGAGCAGTACTTC.